This TCR beta chain was sequenced for a study of T cell changes during pregnancy in multiple sclerosis. The assay was immunoSEQ multiplex PCR, and TCRdb's table has in-frame clones only and misses some. Of some 100,000 clones in the sample, approximately 92% are singletons; the top ten hold roughly 1.2%. Germline V gene sequence: CDR1 PRHDT, CDR2 FYEKMQ (reference sequence). The V gene end was trimmed by 3 bases and the J gene end by 1 base; junction bases not matched to a gene: 5. This CDR3 contains 15 residues. Material: peripheral blood, obtained in the second trimester of pregnancy. This rearrangement joins TRBV13 to TRBJ1-1; 7 bases are a match to TRBD1. This TCR came from a female donor with multiple sclerosis, enrolled in a pregnancy study. Here the CDR3 DNA reads TGTGCCAGCAGCTTTAAGGGGGCTTGGAACACTGAAGCTTTCTTT. As protein: CASSFKGAWNTEAFF.